This T cell receptor beta chain was retrieved from a study of blood T cell repertoires in COVID-19. Study at large: PBMCs, B-cell-depleted T cells, or T cells provided the cDNA or gDNA that made up the material.

In germline, CDR1 is MNHNS, CDR2 SASEGT. The CDR3 is made up of 18 amino acids. Trimming took 1 base from V and 0 from J, leaving 16 bases between them. Enrollees, roughly 18 to 90 years old, lived in 24 US areas. Donors were grouped by their self-reported clinical history. Original handling: Estimates of nucleated cell counts were drawn from the amplification of reference gene primers. Here immunoSEQ multiplex PCR was the method, and the copy in TCRdb shows in-frame clones only, minus some. Clone size and the V and J calls come from that table; the DNA yielded D and trimming. The sample yields about half a million clones, around 85% seen once.

This sequence was found in a woman aged 60-75 years who had recovered from COVID-19. This sequence joins TRBV6-1 and TRBJ2-1, with a weak D call TRBD1 (6 bases). Input material: PBMCs or T cells enriched from blood (not recorded which). The CDR3 DNA reads TGTGCCAGCAGTGAAGTTGGGTGGGGGCCCAGCTCCTACAATGAGCAGTTCTTC. It encodes CASSEVGWGPSSYNEQFF.